A single T cell receptor beta chain is shown here with its context. The method was immunoSEQ multiplex PCR; TCRdb's version includes in-frame clones alone and lacks a portion of them. This sample yields some 80,000 clones, of which under 90% are seen a single time; around 2.5% belongs to the top ten. The data were obtained in a study of blood T cell repertoires in COVID-19. Study-wide background: Donors in the United States, Italy and Spain gave samples during acute or convalescent COVID-19.

CDR1 is SEHNR and CDR2 is FQNEAQ in the germline V gene (reference sequence). This CDR3 contains 12 residues. V was cut by 5 bases and J by 10 bases, with 12 bases left in between. Sequencing used peripheral blood. The TCR originated in a human donor in a cohort sampled during active COVID-19. This rearrangement joins TRBV7-9 to TRBJ2-1; perhaps TRBD2 as D (6 bases). The CDR3 DNA reads TGTGCCAGCAGCGTGGACGGACTAGAGCAGTTCTTC. Encoded protein: CASSVDGLEQFF.